Detailed here is one T cell receptor (beta chain). The data were obtained in a study of OX40 agonist ivuxolimab in advanced cancers. V lost 2 bases to trimming and J lost 8 bases, with 15 bases between them. Germline V CDR1 and CDR2: SGHVS, FQNEAQ. The length of the CDR3 is 14 residues. Assay used: immunoSEQ multiplex PCR; TCRdb lists only in-frame clones, some missing. Among about 36,000 clones, around 82% were seen once, and the ten largest hold over 20%. The chain combines TRBV7-8 with TRBJ1-1; TRBD1 is a possible D gene (6 bases). The source material was CD4+ or CD8+ T cells sorted from blood, sampled in a trial of the OX40 agonist ivuxolimab. The origin of this receptor is an adult with an advanced solid tumor such as melanoma, head and neck, liver or kidney cancer. CDR3 DNA sequence: TGTGCCAGCAGCTTATACCCTAATACAGGGGAAGCTTTCTTT. Residues: CASSLYPNTGEAFF. The full variable domain, completed using reference TRBV7-8 and TRBJ1-1, is GAGVSQSPRYKVAKRGQDVALRCDPISGHVSLFWYQQALGQGPEFLTYFQNEAQLDKSGLPSDRFFAERPEGSVSTLKIQRTQQEDSAVYLCASSLYPNTGEAFFGQGTRLTVV.